This TCR beta chain was found in a study of control samples from healthy donors and cancer patients. This CDR3 has 10 residues. The germline V gene has CDR1 LGHDT and CDR2 YNNKEL (reference sequence). V was pared by 1 base and J by 10 bases, with 4 bases between. Clones were read by immunoSEQ multiplex PCR, and TCRdb kept only the in-frame ones, dropping some. This table holds 110,000 to 150,000 clones, around 90% found once. The TCR was taken from a man aged 30 to 45 in good health. The sample was blood. V and J are TRBV3-1 (or the pseudogene TRBV3-2) and TRBJ2-5, with D uncertain. CDR3: CASSQGLQYF. The CDR3 DNA follows: TGTGCCAGCAGCCAAGGTCTCCAGTACTTC.